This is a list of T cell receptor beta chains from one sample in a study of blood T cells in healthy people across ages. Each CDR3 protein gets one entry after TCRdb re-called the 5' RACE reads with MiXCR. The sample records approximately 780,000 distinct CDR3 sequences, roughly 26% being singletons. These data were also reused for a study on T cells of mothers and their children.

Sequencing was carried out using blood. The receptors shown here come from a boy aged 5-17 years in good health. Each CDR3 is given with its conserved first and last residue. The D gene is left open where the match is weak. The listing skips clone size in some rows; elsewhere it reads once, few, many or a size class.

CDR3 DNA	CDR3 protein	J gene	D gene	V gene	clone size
TGTGCCAGCAGCAACCCGGGTCGTGCGGGTGTACCTAGGAATGAGCAGTTCTTC	CASSNPGRAGVPRNEQFF	TRBJ2-1	-	TRBV7-9	-
TGTGCCAGCAGTCCCCACAGGGTCGCTGACACCAAAAACATTCAGTACTTC	CASSPHRVADTKNIQYF	TRBJ2-4	-	TRBV12-3/TRBV12-4	-
TGTGCCAGCAGTTTATCTAGCGGGGGGGATGCCTACAATGAGCAGTTCTTC	CASSLSSGGDAYNEQFF	TRBJ2-1	TRBD2	TRBV27	few
TGCAGTGCTAAGGGGGGGGGCCTCAACAATGAGCAGTTCTTC	CSAKGGGLNNEQFF	TRBJ2-1	-	TRBV20-1	-
TGCGCCAGCAGCTTGGTACCCGGAGATAATGAAAAACTGTTTTTT	CASSLVPGDNEKLFF	TRBJ1-4	-	TRBV5-1	-
TGCAGTCCCACCAGAGCGGATAACACAGATACGCAGTATTTT	CSPTRADNTDTQYF	TRBJ2-3	-	TRBV20-1	-
TGTGCCAGCAGCTGGACAGGTCCCGAGCAGTACTTC	CASSWTGPEQYF	TRBJ2-7	TRBD1	TRBV14	-
TGTGCCAGCAGCTTAGCCTATAAGGAGACCCAGTACTTC	CASSLAYKETQYF	TRBJ2-5	-	TRBV7-9	-
TGTGCCAGCAGGAGGGCGGCGGACTCTAACTATGGCTACACCTTC	CASRRAADSNYGYTF	TRBJ1-2	-	TRBV6-4	-
TGTGCCAGCAGCTTACGGGACTTCAACAATGAGCAGTTCTTC	CASSLRDFNNEQFF	TRBJ2-1	-	TRBV7-9	-
TGTGCCAGCAGACACAGGGGCTCCTACAATGAGCAGTTCTTC	CASRHRGSYNEQFF	TRBJ2-1	TRBD1	TRBV27	many
TGCAGCGTAGCCGGGACACTCACCTACGAGCAGTACTTC	CSVAGTLTYEQYF	TRBJ2-7	-	TRBV29-1	few
TGTGCCAGCAGTGAACCAAGGGACAGGGGGGAGACCCAGTACTTC	CASSEPRDRGETQYF	TRBJ2-5	TRBD1	TRBV2	-
TGCGCCAGCAGCTCGAACTCCTGGGGTACGCAAGAGACCCAGTACTTC	CASSSNSWGTQETQYF	TRBJ2-5	-	TRBV5-1	-
TGTGCCAGCAGCCGAACCCGACAGGGGCCCACGTACACCGGGGAGCTGTTTTTT	CASSRTRQGPTYTGELFF	TRBJ2-2	TRBD1	TRBV5-5	few
TGCAGTGCTAGCCTACAGTTGGGGGAGACCCAGTACTTC	CSASLQLGETQYF	TRBJ2-5	-	TRBV20-1	-
TGCGCCAGCAGCTTCGGCGGCGATAATTCACCCCTCCACTTT	CASSFGGDNSPLHF	TRBJ1-6	-	TRBV5-1	-
TGTGCCAGCAGTTTAGACAGGGGGGCACACAATGAGCAGTTCTTC	CASSLDRGAHNEQFF	TRBJ2-1	TRBD1	TRBV28	few
TGTGCCAGCAGCCAGCAGCCAAATAGGGACCTAACCTACGAGCAGTACTTC	CASSQQPNRDLTYEQYF	TRBJ2-7	-	TRBV7-8	few
TGTGCCAGCAGTTACAGGCGTAGAATCGGACTAAGGCTCTATGGCTACACCTTC	CASSYRRRIGLRLYGYTF	TRBJ1-2	-	TRBV6-5	-
TGCGCCAGCAGCCCGGCGGGGCAGGGCGACGGCGGGGAGCTGTTTTTT	CASSPAGQGDGGELFF	TRBJ2-2	-	TRBV5-1	-
TGTGCCAGCAGCGTACGCTACAGGGGGAACACTGAAGCTTTCTTT	CASSVRYRGNTEAFF	TRBJ1-1	TRBD1	TRBV5-5	-
TGTGCCATCATGGGACATTCGGCAGATACGCAGTATTTT	CAIMGHSADTQYF	TRBJ2-3	-	TRBV10-3	-
TGCGCCAGCAGTCCGAAGACTAGCGCCAGCACAGATACGCAGTATTTT	CASSPKTSASTDTQYF	TRBJ2-3	TRBD2	TRBV5-1	few
TGTGCCAGCAGACCCGGACAGGAGATTACTGAAGCTTTCTTT	CASRPGQEITEAFF	TRBJ1-1	TRBD1	TRBV5-4	few
TGTGCCAGCAGTTTAGCTACCGATGAGACCCAGTACTTC	CASSLATDETQYF	TRBJ2-5	-	TRBV28	-
TGTGCCAGCAGTTACTCGACGACTTCCGAGGAGCCCCAGCGTTTT	CASSYSTTSEEPQRF	TRBJ1-5	-	TRBV6-2/TRBV6-3	-
TGCAAGGGAAAGGGAGGGGTTGATGGCTACACCTTC	CKGKGGVDGYTF	TRBJ1-2	-	TRBV20-1	-
TGTGCCAGCAGTTTACAGGACCCGAACACTGAAGCTTTCTTT	CASSLQDPNTEAFF	TRBJ1-1	-	TRBV12-3/TRBV12-4	once
TGTGCCTGGTCCCGGGGGGGGTCCCAGGGTGAGCAGTTCTTC	CAWSRGGSQGEQFF	TRBJ2-1	TRBD2	TRBV30	-
TGCGCCAGCAGCTCGTCCGAACCGGGGGCCAACGTCCTGACTTTC	CASSSSEPGANVLTF	TRBJ2-6	-	TRBV5-1	few
TGTGCCACCAGCAGAGTACTAGTCAGCTCCTACAATGAGCAGTTCTTC	CATSRVLVSSYNEQFF	TRBJ2-1	-	TRBV15	once
TGTGCCAGCAGCGTAGATGACAGGGAGGCCTACAATGAGCAGTTCTTC	CASSVDDREAYNEQFF	TRBJ2-1	-	TRBV9	-
TGTGCCAGCAGCATACAGGGTCATGAGCAGTTCTTC	CASSIQGHEQFF	TRBJ2-1	-	TRBV21-1	few
TGTGCCAGCAGTCCCACCGGGACGCGGATTTATGGCTACACCTTC	CASSPTGTRIYGYTF	TRBJ1-2	-	TRBV12-3/TRBV12-4	-